Included here is one T cell receptor beta chain sequence, with context. Antigen specificity is unknown. The CDR3 extends 3 residues past the end of the read, so its final part is completed from the germline J gene. Equal genomic DNA amounts from CVID and control samples were sequenced. Profiling relied on immunoSEQ multiplex PCR, and the TCRdb table lists in-frame clones only, not all of them. Recorded here are 35,000 or so clones, with no singletons, and the ten leading clones hold about 6.1%. The sample belongs to a study of T cell clonality in common variable immunodeficiency. Findings and limits, study-wide: In common variable immunodeficiency, TCR beta chains reportedly carried fewer deletions and N-nucleotide insertions. Shared TCRbeta clones were fewer between CVID subjects than controls.

CVID meant reduced serum IgG, IgA and/or IgM plus specific antibody deficiency. Patients and controls were mostly of Caucasian heritage. The CDR3 loop spans 17 amino acids. V lost 1 base and J lost 4; bases outside the gene matches: 12. Per germline, CDR1 GTSNPN and CDR2 SVGIG (reference sequence). The chain has TRBV30 and TRBJ2-5; 10 nucleotides line up with TRBD1. Sequences were obtained from peripheral blood mononuclear cells. The clonotype comes from a human donor with common variable immunodeficiency. The covered CDR3 bases are TGTGCCTGGAGTGACACAGCCCCGACAGGGGGCTCAGAGACC. This translates into CAWSDTAPTGGSET. The entire CDR3 is CAWSDTAPTGGSETQYF.